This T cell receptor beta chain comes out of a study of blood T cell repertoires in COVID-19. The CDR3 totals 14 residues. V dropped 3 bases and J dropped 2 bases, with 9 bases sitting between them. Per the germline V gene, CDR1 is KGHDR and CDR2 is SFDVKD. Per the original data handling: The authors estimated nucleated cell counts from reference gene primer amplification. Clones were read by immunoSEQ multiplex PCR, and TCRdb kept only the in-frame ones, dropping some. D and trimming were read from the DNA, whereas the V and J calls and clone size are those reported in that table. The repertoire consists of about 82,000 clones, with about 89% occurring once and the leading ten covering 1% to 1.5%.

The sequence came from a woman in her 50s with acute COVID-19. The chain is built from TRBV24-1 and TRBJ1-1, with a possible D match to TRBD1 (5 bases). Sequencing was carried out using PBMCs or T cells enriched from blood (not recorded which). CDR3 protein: CATSDAGYNTEAFF. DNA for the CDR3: TGTGCCACCAGTGATGCAGGGTACAACACTGAAGCTTTCTTT.